This TCR beta chain was identified during a study of CD8+ T cells in alopecia areata listed by TCRdb under 2018. Regarding the complete study: The treated patients took part in an open-label pilot trial in which moderate-to-severe alopecia areata was treated with oral tofacitinib at 5 to 10 mg twice daily. RNA came from the PAXgene miRNA kit for fixed scalp, the miRNeasy kit for PBMCs, and the RNeasy kit for mouse skin. Patients on tofacitinib were biopsied at baseline and after 4 and 24 weeks of treatment, and several of the patients also had a later scalp biopsy. Clonality in the scalp was compared among normal scalp (n=4), patchy alopecia areata scalp (n=8), and alopecia totalis/universalis scalp (n=8). Patients received tofacitinib for 6 to 18 months and were then followed off drug for 6 months to check for delayed response and recurrence. High-throughput TCRbeta sequencing was used to examine T cell clonal expansion in alopecia areata in both the C3H/HeJ mouse model and human patients. Human TCRbeta sequencing covered scalp tissue and sorted CD4+ and CD8+ peripheral blood T cells from patchy and totalis/universalis alopecia areata patients and healthy controls. immunoSEQ multiplex PCR using 35 Vbeta forward primers and 13 Jbeta reverse primers was used to amplify TCRbeta CDR3 regions.

About this clone itself: The target of this receptor is not known. It has no much larger one-base neighbor in the sample; base qualities were not kept.

Broad study findings and their caveats: Lesional scalp, especially in alopecia totalis/universalis, showed higher clonality and more expanded CD8+ clones than normal scalp, suggesting antigenic drive. Shared TCR sequences between patients were less evident than in mice, which may be partly attributable to HLA diversity in the patient population. Unlike mouse skin, which is dominated by gammadelta T cells, normal human skin has resident alphabeta T cells that are also sequenced, and this complicates analysis of the scalp TCR repertoire.

Libraries were built with the immunoSEQ multiplex PCR assay. For TCR sequencing, RNA was extracted from every sample and reverse transcribed into cDNA to serve as template. SuperScript III was used to make first-strand cDNA, primed with a 2:1 mix of oligo-dT and random hexamers. A synthetic immune receptor repertoire was used to gauge amplification bias, and whatever bias remained was removed computationally. Per the source publication's procedure: Raw reads were preprocessed to remove errors, and CDR3 was defined by IMGT conventions from the conserved cysteine to phenylalanine. Clonality was calculated as 1 minus Shannon entropy normalized by log2 of the number of productive unique TCRs. CD4 or CD8 identity of scalp clones was inferred by cross-referencing scalp TCRbeta sequences with sorted blood CD4 and CD8 repertoires. TCRdb limited this immuneACCESS table to in-frame rearrangements with V and J called. A share of clones is missing; checked studies link under half to unresolved V genes, and the rest is unexplained. For V, J and clone size, that table is used; D and trimming come from the DNA. This sample is represented by approximately 61,000 clones; around 96% of them were singletons. The top ten constitute roughly 26% of the sample.

CDR1 and CDR2, looked up from the germline V gene (reference sequence), are SEHNR and FQNEAQ. Germline trimming amounts to 0 bases on V and 1 base on J, with 1 as the count of junction bases outside the gene matches. Reading from cysteine to phenylalanine, the CDR3 counts 16 amino acids. Only the CDR3 region is kept as DNA, spanning 48 bases read in frame from base 1. What this sample's time point label stands for: baseline before oral tofacitinib. Lesional scalp punch biopsies and peripheral blood were collected from alopecia areata patients. After PBMCs were isolated by density centrifugation and stained for CD3, CD4 and CD8, a FACSAria was used to sort CD4+ and CD8+ T cells.

The chain is encoded by TRBV7-9 joined to TRBJ2-2, with TRBD2 identical over 8 junction bases. This sequence was found in a human donor with alopecia areata. The sequences come from CD8+ T cells sorted from blood, collected at week 0. The CDR3 reads CASSLATSGNTGELFF. The sequence in DNA is TGTGCCAGCAGCTTAGCCACTAGCGGGAACACCGGGGAGCTGTTTTTT.